The next 16 T cell receptor beta chains were all read from a single sample in a study of cytomegalovirus exposure and HLA in healthy donors. It was with 60 Vbeta and 13 Jbeta primers that the PCR ran. The data were produced by immunoSEQ multiplex PCR, yet TCRdb's version contains in-frame clones alone and is incomplete. The sample includes about 88,000 clones, 69% seen only once; the top ten take 2.5% to 3%. Sequences were obtained from PBMCs. The receptor source for this set is a man aged 50 to 59 in good health and CMV-seronegative.

The chain recombines TRBV6-6 with TRBJ2-7, with 8 positions matching TRBD1. With 5 bases clipped from V and 5 bases from J, the junction kept 8 bases outside the gene matches. Germline V gene sequence: CDR1 MNHNY, CDR2 SVGAGI (reference sequence). The CDR3 spans 14 residues. For the CDR3, the DNA is TGTGCCAGCAGTCTGAGGACAGGGTCCCACGAGCAGTACTTC. It translates to CASSLRTGSHEQYF.

This chain uses TRBV28 with TRBJ2-7, with no clear D. Trimming removed 4 bases from V and 0 bases from J, with 4 bases in between. The CDR3 is made up of 12 amino acids. Germline-derived CDR1 and CDR2 are MDHEN and SYDVKM. CDR3 residues: CASSWLSYEQYF. Here the CDR3 DNA reads TGTGCCAGCAGTTGGCTCTCCTACGAGCAGTACTTC.

The genes are TRBV7-9 and TRBJ1-3, with unresolved D. The CDR3 spans 14 residues. Deletions cut 5 bases from V and 0 bases from J, with 8 bases between. Germline V gives CDR1 SEHNR, CDR2 FQNEAQ (reference sequence). Written as DNA, the CDR3 is TGTGCCAGCAGCCGGGATTTCTCTGGAAACACCATATATTTT. Translated, it gives CASSRDFSGNTIYF.

The chain carries TRBV7-3 and TRBJ1-6, with no clear D. Germline V CDR1 and CDR2: SGHTA, FQGTGA. This CDR3 spans 13 amino acids. V was pared by 1 base and J by 6 bases, with 4 bases between. The CDR3 DNA reads TGTGCCAGCAGCTTAAGGGCTAATTCACCCCTCCACTTT. As protein: CASSLRANSPLHF. Combining the CDR3 with reference TRBV7-3 and TRBJ1-6 gives the whole variable domain GAGVSQTPSNKVTEKGKYVELRCDPISGHTALYWYRQSLGQGPEFLIYFQGTGAADDSGLPNDRFFAVRPEGSVSTLKIQRTERGDSAVYLCASSLRANSPLHFGNGTRLTVT.

This clone was seen a few times. The rearrangement links TRBV6-5 to TRBJ1-5; D unresolved. In germline, CDR1 is MNHEY, CDR2 SVGAGI. The CDR3 length is 14 residues. V dropped 2 bases and J dropped 7 bases, with 12 bases sitting between them. Here the CDR3 reads CASSYDLGVQPQHF. For the CDR3, the DNA is TGTGCCAGCAGTTACGATCTGGGAGTGCAGCCCCAGCATTTT.

The sample holds one count of this clone. This rearrangement joins TRBV27 to TRBJ2-7; D possibly corresponds to TRBD1 (5 bases). Trimming shortened V by 3 bases and J by 5 bases, and 11 bases separated the two germline ends. Per germline, CDR1 MNHEY and CDR2 SMNVEV (reference sequence). This CDR3 is built from 13 residues. CDR3 region: CASSLTVFDEQYF. CDR3 bases: TGTGCCAGCAGTTTGACAGTTTTCGACGAGCAGTACTTC.

The chain has TRBV2 and TRBJ2-7, with a tentative D call TRBD1 (6 bases). V shed 7 bases and J shed 3 bases, with 16 bases lying between them. This CDR3 is built from 14 residues. CDR1 is SNHLY and CDR2 is FYNNEI in the germline V gene. The CDR3 DNA reads TGTGCCAGCAAAGGTGGGGGCGGATTCTACGAGCAGTACTTC. Amino acids: CASKGGGGFYEQYF.

This clone has just a few counts. The CDR3 protein is CASSLQGAGNTIYF. DNA of the CDR3: TGTGCCAGCAGCCTACAGGGAGCGGGAAACACCATATATTTT. The chain combines TRBV2 with TRBJ1-3; TRBD1 is a possible D gene (6 bases). The V and J ends lost 6 bases and 4 bases respectively, with 13 bases between them. The germline CDR1 and CDR2 sequences are SNHLY and FYNNEI. This CDR3 is 14 amino acids long.

The V call is TRBV5-6, the J call TRBJ1-3, with TRBD1 as a possible D gene (5 bases). This CDR3 contains 19 residues. Between the trimmed V and J ends, which lost 3 bases and 0 bases, there was a span of 22 bases. CDR1 is SGHDT and CDR2 is YYEEEE in the germline V gene. Here the CDR3 reads CASSSRQLKDLFSGNTIYF. CDR3 bases: TGTGCCAGCAGCTCGAGACAGTTAAAGGATCTTTTCTCTGGAAACACCATATATTTT.

This chain connects TRBV5-1 to TRBJ1-1; 9 positions match TRBD1. The germline gives CDR1 SGHRS, CDR2 YFSETQ. V dropped 7 bases and J dropped 0; count of bases not matched to a gene: 7. There are 15 residues in the CDR3. DNA for the CDR3: TGCGCCAGCGGCCGACAGGGGGGGATGAACACTGAAGCTTTCTTT. This encodes CASGRQGGMNTEAFF.

This clone was recorded once. The chain combines TRBV5-4 with TRBJ1-2; possibly TRBD1 for D (6 bases). The CDR3 spans 14 residues. Deletions cut 4 bases from V and 7 bases from J, with 17 bases between. Germline V gives CDR1 SGHNT, CDR2 YYREEE (reference sequence). The chain's CDR3 is CASSLQGRGAGYTF. The DNA for the CDR3 is TGTGCCAGCAGCCTCCAGGGCAGGGGTGCTGGCTACACCTTC.

Written as DNA, the CDR3 is TGCGCCAGCAGCCAACCTCCACGGGGGGATTCTTACTCCGAGCAGTACTTC. It encodes CASSQPPRGDSYSEQYF. V is TRBV5-1 and J is TRBJ2-7; 7 bases align to TRBD2. With 4 bases clipped from V and 6 bases from J, the junction kept 19 bases outside the gene matches. CDR1 and CDR2 from the germline V gene are SGHRS and YFSETQ. There are 17 residues in the CDR3.

This clone was recorded a few times. V gene TRBV5-4 combines with J gene TRBJ2-7; tentative D call: TRBD2 (7 bases). Trimming pared 4 bases from V and 2 bases from J, leaving 19 bases between. This CDR3 is built from 16 residues. The V gene's germline CDR1 is SGHNT and CDR2 YYREEE (reference sequence). In nucleotides, the CDR3 is TGTGCCAGCAGCAGAGGGGGGACGGGGGGAACCTACGAGCAGTACTTC. Protein product: CASSRGGTGGTYEQYF.

The chain joins TRBV6-4 to TRBJ2-7; possibly TRBD1 for D (6 bases). The CDR3 runs 15 residues. V dropped 6 bases and J dropped 5 bases, with 20 bases sitting between them. Germline lookup yields CDR1 MRHNA and CDR2 SNTAGT. CDR3 sequence: CASRNSPGRGDEQYV. The CDR3 region has the DNA TGTGCCAGCAGGAACTCCCCAGGCAGGGGCGACGAGCAGTACGTC.

V gene TRBV4-3 combines with J gene TRBJ2-1; TRBD2 agrees at 11 bases. The germline V gene encodes CDR1 LGHNA and CDR2 YSLEER. Trimming at V came to 4 bases and at J to 6 bases, leaving 11 bases not matched to a gene. This CDR3 is 17 amino acids long. The CDR3: CASSRLLAGGPFNEQFF. Here the CDR3 DNA reads TGCGCCAGCAGCCGATTGTTAGCGGGAGGGCCTTTCAATGAGCAGTTCTTC.

This sequence joins TRBV5-1 and TRBJ2-5; no clear D gene. The V gene lost 1 base and the J gene lost 2 bases, with 3 bases spanning the gap. The length of the CDR3 is 12 residues. Germline values: CDR1 SGHRS, CDR2 YFSETQ. The DNA for the CDR3 is TGCGCCAGCAGCTTGCAACAAGAGACCCAGTACTTC. It yields the protein CASSLQQETQYF.